Ten or more counts support the clone carrying this T cell receptor beta chain. CDR1 is LNHDA and CDR2 is SQIVND in the germline V gene (reference sequence). Trimming removed 5 bases from V and 0 bases from J, with 11 bases in between. The CDR3 covers 14 residues. Every TCR cDNA molecule carried a tag that served as a unique molecular identifier. TCRdb reanalysed the 5' RACE reads using MiXCR and keeps one entry per CDR3 protein. The sample lists some 20,000 distinct CDR3 sequences; around 3.2% were seen once. This sample was taken from a study of spatial heterogeneity in lung cancer. For the study at large: Compared with alpha-chain sequences, beta-chain sequences were consistently detected in greater numbers.

Time point specified: sample taken at primary tumor resection. Whole RNA obtained from tumor, nontumor lung or frozen PBMC underwent sequencing without sorting. The sequence derives from a female donor with early-stage non-small cell lung cancer. Sequences were derived from PBMCs, sampled at surgery. This rearrangement joins TRBV19 to TRBJ2-7; tentatively, D is TRBD1 (6 bases). The CDR3, as DNA: TGTGCCAGTAGTGCGGCAGGGGCCTCCTACGAGCAGTACTTC. Translated, it gives CASSAAGASYEQYF.